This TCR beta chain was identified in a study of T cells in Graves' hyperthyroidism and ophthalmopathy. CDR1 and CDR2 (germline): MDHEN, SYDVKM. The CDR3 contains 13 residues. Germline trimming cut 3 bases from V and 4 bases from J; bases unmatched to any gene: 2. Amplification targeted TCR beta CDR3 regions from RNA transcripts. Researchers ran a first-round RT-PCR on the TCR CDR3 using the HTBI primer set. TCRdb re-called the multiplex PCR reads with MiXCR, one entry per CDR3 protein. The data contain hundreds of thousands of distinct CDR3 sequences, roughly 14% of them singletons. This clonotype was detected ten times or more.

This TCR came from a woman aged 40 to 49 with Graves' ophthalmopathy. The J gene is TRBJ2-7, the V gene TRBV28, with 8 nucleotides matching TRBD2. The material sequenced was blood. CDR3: CASSLTSEYEQYF. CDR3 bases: TGTGCCAGCAGTTTGACTAGCGAGTACGAGCAGTACTTC.